This T cell receptor (beta chain) was identified during a study of radiotherapy plus CTLA-4 blockade in lung cancer. Overall study context: Objective responses occurred in around 18% of patients; around 30% had disease control. Study conclusions and caveats: TCR clones originating in tumors grew in number in blood after radiotherapy plus ipilimumab.

Focal radiation plus CTLA-4 blockade with ipilimumab was administered to patients who had chemo-refractory metastatic non-small-cell lung cancer. Some clones are missing from TCRdb's copy, which holds only in-frame ones; the method was immunoSEQ multiplex PCR. The table has about 94,000 clones, roughly 80% seen once. On this clone itself: The target antigen is unknown.

The germline V gene has CDR1 SGHTA and CDR2 FQGNSA. The CDR3 sequence is 15 residues long. The V and J ends lost 2 bases and 5 bases, in that order; junction bases with no gene match: 7. The receptor's source is a human donor with non-small cell lung cancer that progressed on radiotherapy plus ipilimumab. The genes are TRBV7-2 and TRBJ2-7; 9 bases are shared with TRBD2. The sequenced sample was peripheral blood, obtained from a patient treated with radiotherapy plus ipilimumab. The CDR3 reads CASSLQVAGVNEQYF. DNA of the CDR3: TGTGCCAGCAGCTTACAAGTAGCGGGAGTGAACGAGCAGTACTTC.